The source of this T cell receptor beta chain is a study of cytomegalovirus exposure and HLA in healthy donors. Germline V gene data show CDR1 as GTSNPN and CDR2 as SVGIG (reference sequence). This CDR3 region has 12 residues. With 4 bases removed from V and 8 bases from J, the gap between germline ends came to 14 bases. About this clone: Its cognate antigen is unknown.

The PCR contained 60 Vbeta and 13 Jbeta primers. Assay used: immunoSEQ multiplex PCR; TCRdb lists only in-frame clones, some missing. The sample has approximately 190,000 clones; 81% are singletons. Study-wide results and limits: While the bulk of TCR sequences proved rare, some public TCRs turned up in many donors. In a later analysis, TCR beta V- and J-gene trimming was associated with a missense DCLRE1C variant. Later analysis found that TCR beta chains associated with HLA were more clonally expanded than other, equally common chains.

The sequence came from a middle-aged man in good health and CMV-seronegative. The rearrangement uses TRBV30 and TRBJ1-2, with a weak D call TRBD1 (6 bases). The sample was PBMCs. The CDR3 nucleotides read TGTGCCTGGATAACAAGTGGGGGCGGCTACACCTTC. Protein sequence: CAWITSGGGYTF.